The 21 T cell receptor beta chains below all came from one sample that was sequenced in a study of control samples from healthy donors and cancer patients. Assay used: immunoSEQ multiplex PCR; TCRdb lists only in-frame clones, some missing. The sample contains around 130,000 clones, more than 85% of which appear only once. Sequencing used blood. All receptors derive from a man younger than 35 in good health.

V usage is TRBV6-5 and J usage is TRBJ1-5; a possible D gene is TRBD1 (5 bases). Germline V gene lookup returns CDR1 MNHEY and CDR2 SVGAGI. The V and J ends lost 9 bases and 7 bases respectively, with 16 bases between them. This CDR3 has 13 residues. CDR3 nucleotide sequence: TGTGCCAGTACGATCAGGGCCGGCCAGCCCCAGCATTTT. Its protein product is CASTIRAGQPQHF.

The CDR3: CASSPSAEKLFF. The DNA for the CDR3 is TGTGCCAGCTCACCCTCAGCTGAAAAACTGTTTTTT. The genes are TRBV18 and TRBJ1-4; D remains ambiguous. This CDR3 is built from 12 residues. V was shortened by 3 bases and J by 7 bases, with 6 bases between the two germline ends. Germline values: CDR1 KGHSH, CDR2 LQKENI.

V gene TRBV11-2 combines with J gene TRBJ1-2, with D possibly being TRBD1 (6 bases). This CDR3 contains 14 residues. Trimming shortened V by 5 bases and J by 7 bases, and 17 bases separated the two germline ends. The germline gives CDR1 SGHAT, CDR2 FQNNGV. The CDR3 region is CASSTDRLLSGYTF. CDR3 bases: TGTGCCAGCAGCACGGACAGACTTCTCAGTGGCTACACCTTC.

This clone has just a few counts. The chain carries TRBV5-5 and TRBJ1-6; TRBD1 is a possible D gene (6 bases). Trimming cost V 1 base and J 10 bases, with 12 bases left between them. CDR1 and CDR2 from the germline V gene are SGHKS and YYEKEE (reference sequence). The CDR3 is 14 residues long. The CDR3 DNA follows: TGTGCCAGCAGCTTGCTAGGGGGGTACTCACCCCTCCACTTT. Translated, it gives CASSLLGGYSPLHF.

The chain couples TRBV6-5 to TRBJ1-5; D uncertain. Trimming took 2 bases from V and 7 from J, leaving 9 bases between them. Per the germline V gene, CDR1 is MNHEY and CDR2 is SVGAGI. The CDR3 totals 13 residues. DNA for the CDR3: TGTGCCAGCAGTTACCCCGGCGGCCAGCCCCAGCATTTT. This encodes CASSYPGGQPQHF.

This chain connects TRBV3-1 (or the pseudogene TRBV3-2) to TRBJ2-3; D uncertain. The CDR3 has 14 amino acids. V was cut by 4 bases and J by 6 bases, with 14 bases left in between. Germline V CDR1 and CDR2: LGHDT, YNNKEL (reference sequence). The DNA of the CDR3 is TGTGCCAGCAGCCCCCTTTTGGGGTCGGATACGCAGTATTTT. This translates into CASSPLLGSDTQYF.

J is TRBJ2-1 and V is TRBV7-6; either TRBD1 or TRBD2 may supply D (6 bases each). Trimming took 5 bases from V and 0 from J, leaving 11 bases between them. Germline CDR1 is SGHVS and CDR2 is FNYEAQ. The CDR3 runs to 15 residues. Here the CDR3 DNA reads TGTGCCAGCAGCCCACAGGGAGGCTCCTACAATGAGCAGTTCTTC. It specifies CASSPQGGSYNEQFF.

This clone has only one observation. This chain joins TRBV5-1 and TRBJ1-1; D is ambiguous. V was trimmed by 0 bases and J by 0 bases, leaving 6 bases between them. This CDR3 comprises 14 residues. Germline V gene lookup returns CDR1 SGHRS and CDR2 YFSETQ. The chain's CDR3 is CASSLGDLNTEAFF. The DNA of the CDR3 is TGCGCCAGCAGCTTGGGCGATCTGAACACTGAAGCTTTCTTT.

The V call is TRBV30, the J call TRBJ1-5; no clear D. Trimming pared 1 base from V and 0 bases from J, leaving 13 bases between. Germline assignment: CDR1 GTSNPN and CDR2 SVGIG (reference sequence). The CDR3 covers 16 residues. Here the CDR3 DNA reads TGTGCCTGGAGTGACCGACAACGTTATAGCAATCAGCCCCAGCATTTT. It translates to CAWSDRQRYSNQPQHF.

This clone was detected once. The V call is TRBV7-3, the J call TRBJ2-1; D assignment may be TRBD1 or TRBD2 (6 bases each). V was trimmed by 1 base and J by 3 bases, leaving 10 bases between them. Germline V gives CDR1 SGHTA, CDR2 FQGTGA. The CDR3 has 15 residues. The CDR3 nucleotides are TGTGCCAGCAGCTTAAAGGGGGGCCACTACAATGAGCAGTTCTTC. Its protein product is CASSLKGGHYNEQFF. Looking up the rest from reference TRBV7-3 and TRBJ2-1 gives the full variable domain: GAGVSQTPSNKVTEKGKYVELRCDPISGHTALYWYRQSLGQGPEFLIYFQGTGAADDSGLPNDRFFAVRPEGSVSTLKIQRTERGDSAVYLCASSLKGGHYNEQFFGPGTRLTVL.

This chain uses TRBV4-1 with TRBJ1-4; no definite D call. The V gene's germline CDR1 is MGHRA and CDR2 YSYEKL. The CDR3 is 15 amino acids. The V end was cut by 4 bases, the J end by 0 bases, with 9 bases between. CDR3 nucleotide sequence: TGCGCCAGCAGCCCTCATGCCCCAACTAATGAAAAACTGTTTTTT. This sequence encodes CASSPHAPTNEKLFF.

The V gene is TRBV10-3, the J gene TRBJ1-5; weak D call: TRBD1 (5 bases). This CDR3 has 13 residues. Looked up from germline, CDR1 is ENHRY and CDR2 is SYGVKD. The ends were cut back, 10 bases at V and 5 bases at J, with 15 bases in the middle. CDR3 in DNA: TGTGCCACTAACGCAGGGCTACATCAGCCCCAGCATTTT. Amino acids: CATNAGLHQPQHF.

This clone was observed a few times. V usage is TRBV6-6 and J usage is TRBJ2-7, with D maybe TRBD2 (6 bases). There are 14 residues in the CDR3. Per the germline V gene, CDR1 is MNHNY and CDR2 is SVGAGI (reference sequence). Deletions cut 2 bases from V and 2 bases from J, with 10 bases between. CDR3: CASSYGTGAYEQYF. In DNA form, the CDR3 reads TGTGCCAGCAGTTACGGGACGGGGGCCTACGAGCAGTACTTC.

The genes are TRBV6-5 and TRBJ2-1; 8 bases align to TRBD1. Losses at the gene ends were 6 bases for V and 1 base for J; bases not matched to a gene: 5. CDR3 length: 15 amino acids. Germline lookup yields CDR1 MNHEY and CDR2 SVGAGI. CDR3 protein: CASREDRVSYNEQFF. CDR3 DNA sequence: TGTGCCAGCAGAGAGGACAGGGTATCCTACAATGAGCAGTTCTTC.

This clone was seen only once. The chain employs TRBV11-2 and TRBJ1-3; D is perhaps TRBD1 (6 bases). The germline V gene has CDR1 SGHAT and CDR2 FQNNGV. The V gene lost 5 bases and the J gene lost 0 bases, with 17 bases spanning the gap. This CDR3 has 17 residues. This CDR3 is CASSPTFKGGSGNTIYF. CDR3 bases: TGTGCCAGCAGCCCCACTTTCAAGGGGGGCTCTGGAAACACCATATATTTT. The variable domain in full, with the rest retrieved from reference TRBV11-2 and TRBJ1-3, is EAGVAQSPRYKIIEKRQSVAFWCNPISGHATLYWYQQILGQGPKLLIQFQNNGVVDDSQLPKDRFSAERLKGVDSTLKIQPAKLEDSAVYLCASSPTFKGGSGNTIYFGEGSWLTVV.

The chain carries TRBV5-1 and TRBJ1-2; D may be TRBD1 (5 bases). Trimming cost V 0 bases and J 4 bases, with 19 bases left between them. The germline V gene encodes CDR1 SGHRS and CDR2 YFSETQ. The CDR3 has 17 residues. Here the CDR3 DNA reads TGCGCCAGCAGCTTGGCCCTCCGGGGACGCCAAGGCTATGGCTACACCTTC. Residues: CASSLALRGRQGYGYTF.

This sequence joins TRBV5-1 and TRBJ2-3, with D perhaps TRBD1 or TRBD2 (6 bases each). The CDR3 extends over 17 amino acids. Germline loops: CDR1 SGHRS, CDR2 YFSETQ. The V end was cut by 3 bases, the J end by 2 bases, with 19 bases between. This CDR3 is CASSSPVRGPYTDTQYF. The DNA for the CDR3 is TGCGCCAGCAGCTCACCGGTTCGGGGGCCTTACACAGATACGCAGTATTTT.

The chain links TRBV5-1 to TRBJ1-1; tentative D call: TRBD1 (5 bases). V gave up 3 bases and J gave up 3 bases, with 12 bases separating them. Germline V gene sequence: CDR1 SGHRS, CDR2 YFSETQ. The CDR3 runs 14 residues. CDR3 nucleotides: TGCGCCAGCAGCTGGGGGAACAAGTACACTGAAGCTTTCTTT. Translation gives CASSWGNKYTEAFF.

V and J are TRBV9 and TRBJ2-1, with D perhaps TRBD1 or TRBD2 (7 bases each). V was pared by 3 bases and J by 4 bases, with 14 bases between. There are 15 residues in the CDR3. Per the germline V gene, CDR1 is SGDLS and CDR2 is YYNGEE. CDR3 protein: CASSGTGEGYNEQFF. The CDR3 DNA is TGTGCCAGCAGCGGTACAGGGGAGGGGTACAATGAGCAGTTCTTC.

The chain links TRBV5-1 to TRBJ2-5, with 11 bases aligning to TRBD2. The CDR3 sequence is 17 residues long. In germline, CDR1 is SGHRS, CDR2 YFSETQ. The junction had 5 bases not matched to a gene; V was cut back by 0 bases and J by 1 base. The CDR3 nucleotides read TGCGCCAGCAGCTTGGTCTTACTAGCGGGGGCCCAAGAGACCCAGTACTTC. Protein: CASSLVLLAGAQETQYF.

The chain recombines TRBV6-5 with TRBJ1-1, with D unclear. The V gene's germline CDR1 is MNHEY and CDR2 SVGAGI. With 8 bases removed from V and 4 bases from J, the gap between germline ends came to 14 bases. The CDR3 is 13 residues long. The DNA for the CDR3 is TGTGCCAGCCCCCTTCCGGGGAGCACTGAAGCTTTCTTT. Its translation: CASPLPGSTEAFF.